These 7 T cell receptor beta chains were sequenced from one sample in a study of Ad26.COV2.S vaccination and SARS-CoV-2 variants. Profiled with immunoSEQ multiplex PCR; TCRdb holds only in-frame clones, not every one. The data contain approximately 360,000 clones, 83% of them singletons. As for treatment: about 20 received Ad26.COV2.S at low or high dose, single or two shots; about 5 received placebo; per-sample allocation not given. Material that was analyzed had been drawn on day 63 after the first vaccine or placebo injection. The source material was peripheral blood, sampled in a trial of Ad26.COV2.S vaccine versus placebo. The receptors derive from a person aged 18-65 years who received the Ad26.COV2.S COVID-19 vaccine or a placebo.

This clone occurred once. The chain joins TRBV12-5 to TRBJ2-1; perhaps TRBD1 as D (5 bases). The V gene's germline CDR1 is LGHNT and CDR2 FRNRAP. The V end lost 1 base, the J end lost 8 bases, and 21 bases lay between the germline ends. The CDR3 runs 17 residues. CDR3 sequence reads: CASGLGQTVRFLDEQFF. Here the CDR3 DNA reads TGTGCTAGTGGTTTGGGCCAGACAGTACGGTTTTTGGATGAGCAGTTCTTC. Full variable domain (missing parts from reference TRBV12-5 and TRBJ2-1): DARVTQTPRHKVTEMGQEVTMRCQPILGHNTVFWYRQTMMQGLELLAYFRNRAPLDDSGMPKDRFSAEMPDATLATLKIQPSEPRDSAVYFCASGLGQTVRFLDEQFFGPGTRLTVL.

J is TRBJ2-7 and V is TRBV6-5, with 9 bases that match TRBD1. The CDR3 is 13 amino acids. Germline V gene lookup returns CDR1 MNHEY and CDR2 SVGAGI. Trimming removed 5 bases from V and 7 bases from J; junction bases left unmatched: 6. CDR3 amino acids: CASSRDRVWEQYF. The CDR3 nucleotides are TGTGCCAGCAGTAGGGACAGGGTTTGGGAGCAGTACTTC.

This clone was detected only once. The V and J genes are TRBV28 and TRBJ2-7; the D is unclear. CDR1 MDHEN and CDR2 SYDVKM come from the germline V gene. The CDR3 covers 12 residues. The V gene lost 5 bases and the J gene lost 8 bases, with 13 bases spanning the gap. The CDR3 sequence: CASSPALAQQYF. Here the CDR3 DNA reads TGTGCCAGCAGTCCCGCCCTTGCCCAGCAGTACTTC.

This clone was detected ten times or more. V is TRBV2 and J is TRBJ2-7; 7 bases align to TRBD1. V shed 6 bases, J shed 10 bases, and the junction held 6 bases outside the gene matches. The CDR3 sequence is 11 residues long. Germline V gene data show CDR1 as SNHLY and CDR2 as FYNNEI. CDR3 nucleotides: TGTGCCAGCAGCTACGACAGGGACCAGTACTTC. This encodes CASSYDRDQYF.

In this sample, this clone turned up once. This sequence joins TRBV6-5 and TRBJ1-5, with unresolved D. CDR3 length: 15 residues. V was pared by 6 bases and J by 4 bases, with 16 bases between. CDR1 and CDR2 (germline): MNHEY, SVGAGI. The CDR3 DNA follows: TGTGCCAGCAGCCCCCTGCGAGGGCGTAATCAGCCCCAGCATTTT. This translates into CASSPLRGRNQPQHF.

There are a few counts of this clone. The rearrangement uses TRBV7-2 and TRBJ1-5, with D possibly matching TRBD1 (5 bases). This CDR3 contains 15 residues. Germline CDR1 and CDR2: SGHTA and FQGNSA. V was clipped by 1 base and J by 2 bases, with 9 bases between them. CDR3: CASSLGWGGNQPQHF. The CDR3 nucleotides are TGTGCCAGCAGCTTAGGGTGGGGGGGCAATCAGCCCCAGCATTTT.

This clone was picked up one time. J is TRBJ1-1 and V is TRBV7-2; 7 nucleotides align to TRBD1. Per the germline V gene, CDR1 is SGHTA and CDR2 is FQGNSA. V shed 2 bases and J 12 bases; nucleotides not matched to a gene: 9. The CDR3 is 13 residues long. The CDR3 DNA is TGTGCCAGCAGCTTAACGGACAGGTCCTCGACTTTCTTT. Its translation is CASSLTDRSSTFF.